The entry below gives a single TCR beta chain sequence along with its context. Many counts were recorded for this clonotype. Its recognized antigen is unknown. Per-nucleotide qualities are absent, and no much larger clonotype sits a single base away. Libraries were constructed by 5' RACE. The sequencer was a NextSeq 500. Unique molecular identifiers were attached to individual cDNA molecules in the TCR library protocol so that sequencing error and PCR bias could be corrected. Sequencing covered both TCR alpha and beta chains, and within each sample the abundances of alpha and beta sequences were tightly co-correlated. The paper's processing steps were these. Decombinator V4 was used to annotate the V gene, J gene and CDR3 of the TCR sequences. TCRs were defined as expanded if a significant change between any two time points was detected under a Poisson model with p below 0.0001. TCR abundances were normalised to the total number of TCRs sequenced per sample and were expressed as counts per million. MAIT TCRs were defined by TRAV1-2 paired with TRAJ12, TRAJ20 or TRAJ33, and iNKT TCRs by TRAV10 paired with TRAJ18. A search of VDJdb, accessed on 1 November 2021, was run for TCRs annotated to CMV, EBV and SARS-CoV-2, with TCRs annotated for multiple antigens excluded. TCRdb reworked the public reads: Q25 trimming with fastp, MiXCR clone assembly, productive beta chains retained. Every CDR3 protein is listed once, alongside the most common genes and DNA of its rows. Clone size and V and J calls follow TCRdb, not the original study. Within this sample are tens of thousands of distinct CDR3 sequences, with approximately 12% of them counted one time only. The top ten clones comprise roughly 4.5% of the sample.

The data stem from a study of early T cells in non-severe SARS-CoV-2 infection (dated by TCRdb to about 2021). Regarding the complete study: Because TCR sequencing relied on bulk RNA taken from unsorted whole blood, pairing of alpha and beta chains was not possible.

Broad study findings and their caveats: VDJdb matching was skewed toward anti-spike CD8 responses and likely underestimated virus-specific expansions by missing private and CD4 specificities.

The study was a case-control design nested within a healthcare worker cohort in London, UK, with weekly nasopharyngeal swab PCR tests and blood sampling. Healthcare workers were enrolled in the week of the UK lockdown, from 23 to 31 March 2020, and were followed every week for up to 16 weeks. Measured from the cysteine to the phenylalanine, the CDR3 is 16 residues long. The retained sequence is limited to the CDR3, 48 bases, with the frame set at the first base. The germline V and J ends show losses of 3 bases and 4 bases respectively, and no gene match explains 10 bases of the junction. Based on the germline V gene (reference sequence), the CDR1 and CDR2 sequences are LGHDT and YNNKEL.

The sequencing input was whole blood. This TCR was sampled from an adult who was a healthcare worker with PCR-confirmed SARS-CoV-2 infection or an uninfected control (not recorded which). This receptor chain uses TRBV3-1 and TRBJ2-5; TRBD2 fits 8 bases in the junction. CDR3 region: CASSHRAAGVLETQYF. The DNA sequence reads TGTGCCAGCAGCCATCGTGCAGCGGGGGTTTTAGAGACCCAGTACTTC.